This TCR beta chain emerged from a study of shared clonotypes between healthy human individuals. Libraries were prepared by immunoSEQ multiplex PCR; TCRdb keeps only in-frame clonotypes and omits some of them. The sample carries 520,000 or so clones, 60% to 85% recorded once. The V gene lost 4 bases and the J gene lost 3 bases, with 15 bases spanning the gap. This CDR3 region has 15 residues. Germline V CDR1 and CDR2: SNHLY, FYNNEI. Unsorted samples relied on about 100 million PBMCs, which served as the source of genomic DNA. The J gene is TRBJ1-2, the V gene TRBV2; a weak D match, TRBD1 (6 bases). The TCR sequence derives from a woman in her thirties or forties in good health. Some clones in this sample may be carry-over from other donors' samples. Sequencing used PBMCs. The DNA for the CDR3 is TGTGCCAGCAGTGGCATTACAGGGTTGGACTATGGCTACACCTTC. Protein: CASSGITGLDYGYTF.